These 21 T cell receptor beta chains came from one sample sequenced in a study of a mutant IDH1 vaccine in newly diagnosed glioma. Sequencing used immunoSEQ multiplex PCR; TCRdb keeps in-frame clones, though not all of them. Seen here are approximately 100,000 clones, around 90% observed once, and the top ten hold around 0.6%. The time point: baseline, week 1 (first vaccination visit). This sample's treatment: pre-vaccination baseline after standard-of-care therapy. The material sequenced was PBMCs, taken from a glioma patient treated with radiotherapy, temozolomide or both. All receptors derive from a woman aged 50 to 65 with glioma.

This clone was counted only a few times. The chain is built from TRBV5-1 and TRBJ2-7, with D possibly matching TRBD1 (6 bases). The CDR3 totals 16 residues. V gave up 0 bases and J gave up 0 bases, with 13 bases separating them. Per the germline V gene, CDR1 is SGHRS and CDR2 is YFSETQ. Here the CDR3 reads CASSLVGGISSYEQYF. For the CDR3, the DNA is TGCGCCAGCAGCTTGGTAGGGGGAATAAGCTCCTACGAGCAGTACTTC.

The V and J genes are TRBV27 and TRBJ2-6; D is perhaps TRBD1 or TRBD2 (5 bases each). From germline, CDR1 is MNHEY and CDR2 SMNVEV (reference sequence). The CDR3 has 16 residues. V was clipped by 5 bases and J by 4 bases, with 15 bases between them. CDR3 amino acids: CASSRFGASGANVLTF. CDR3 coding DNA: TGTGCCAGCAGTAGGTTCGGGGCCTCCGGGGCCAACGTCCTGACTTTC.

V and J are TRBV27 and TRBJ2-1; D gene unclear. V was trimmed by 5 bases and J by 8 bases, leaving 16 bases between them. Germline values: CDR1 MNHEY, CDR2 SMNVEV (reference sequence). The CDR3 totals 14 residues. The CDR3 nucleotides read TGTGCCAGCAGTATACTTTTCGGAGTCGATGAGCAGTTCTTC. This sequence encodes CASSILFGVDEQFF.

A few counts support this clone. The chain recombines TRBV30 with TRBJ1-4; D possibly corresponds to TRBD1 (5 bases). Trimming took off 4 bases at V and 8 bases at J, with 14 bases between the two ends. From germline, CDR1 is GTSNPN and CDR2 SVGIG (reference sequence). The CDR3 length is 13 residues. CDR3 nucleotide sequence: TGTGCCTGGAATAGGGCCGGGGGGGAAAAACTGTTTTTT. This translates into CAWNRAGGEKLFF.

The DNA for the CDR3 is TGCGCCAGCAGCTTGGTGTCGGGCGGACACCCCAGGAGCTCCTACGAGCAGTACTTC. This codes for CASSLVSGGHPRSSYEQYF. This rearrangement joins TRBV5-1 to TRBJ2-7; TRBD1 is a possible D gene (5 bases). V was pared by 0 bases and J by 0 bases, with 22 bases between. CDR3 length: 19 residues. Germline lookup yields CDR1 SGHRS and CDR2 YFSETQ.

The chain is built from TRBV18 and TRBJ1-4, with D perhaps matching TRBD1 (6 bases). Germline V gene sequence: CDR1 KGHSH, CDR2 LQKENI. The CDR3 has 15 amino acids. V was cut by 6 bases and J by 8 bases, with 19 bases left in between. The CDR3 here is CASSEQGGEVEKLFF. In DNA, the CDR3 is TGTGCCAGCTCGGAACAGGGTGGGGAAGTGGAAAAACTGTTTTTT.

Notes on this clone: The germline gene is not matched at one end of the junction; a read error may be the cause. CDR3 coding DNA: TGTGCCAGCAGCGCGGGACTAGCGGGAGAGGCCCAGTACTTC. Translating gives CASSAGLAGEAQYF. The chain is built from TRBV9 and TRBJ2-5; 14 nucleotides agree with TRBD2. The CDR3 spans 14 residues. The V gene's germline CDR1 is SGDLS and CDR2 YYNGEE.

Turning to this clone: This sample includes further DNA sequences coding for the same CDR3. The CDR3 DNA reads as TGTGCCTGGAGTGTACAGGGGGCCTCCTACGAGCAGTACTTC. Translation gives CAWSVQGASYEQYF. The V and J genes are TRBV30 and TRBJ2-7, with 9 bases that match TRBD1. CDR3 size: 14 residues. The germline CDR1 and CDR2 sequences are GTSNPN and SVGIG (reference sequence). The V segment lost 0 bases and the J segment 0 bases; nucleotides outside the gene matches: 0.

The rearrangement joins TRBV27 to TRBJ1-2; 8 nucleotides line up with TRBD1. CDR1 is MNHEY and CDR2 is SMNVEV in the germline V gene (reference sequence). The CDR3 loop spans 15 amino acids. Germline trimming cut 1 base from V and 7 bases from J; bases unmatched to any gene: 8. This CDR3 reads CASSLLAGTGSGYTF. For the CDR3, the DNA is TGTGCCAGCAGTTTATTGGCCGGGACAGGCAGTGGCTACACCTTC.

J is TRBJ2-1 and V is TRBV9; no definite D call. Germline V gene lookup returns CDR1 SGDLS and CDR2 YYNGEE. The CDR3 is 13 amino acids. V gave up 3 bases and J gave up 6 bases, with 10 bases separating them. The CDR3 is CASSALGSNEQFF. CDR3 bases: TGTGCCAGCAGCGCTCTAGGTTCCAATGAGCAGTTCTTC.

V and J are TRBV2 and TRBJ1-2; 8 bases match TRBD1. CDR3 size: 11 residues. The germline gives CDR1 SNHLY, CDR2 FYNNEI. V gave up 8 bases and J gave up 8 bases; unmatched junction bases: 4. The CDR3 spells CASQGARGYTF. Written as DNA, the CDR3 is TGTGCCAGCCAGGGGGCGCGAGGCTACACCTTC.

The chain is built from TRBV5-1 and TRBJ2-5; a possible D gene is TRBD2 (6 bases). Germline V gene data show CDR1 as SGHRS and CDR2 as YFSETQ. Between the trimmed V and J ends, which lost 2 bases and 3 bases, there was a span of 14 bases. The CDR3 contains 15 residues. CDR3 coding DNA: TGCGCCAGCAGCTTACGGACGGGAGAGAAAGAGACCCAGTACTTC. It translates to CASSLRTGEKETQYF.

DNA for the CDR3: TGTGCCAGCAGTTCAGGGGGCGAGACAGGCCAAGAGACCCAGTACTTC. It encodes CASSSGGETGQETQYF. V and J are TRBV28 and TRBJ2-5, with 8 bases aligning to TRBD1. The CDR3 runs to 16 residues. The V gene's germline CDR1 is MDHEN and CDR2 SYDVKM. J gave up 1 base and V 4 bases, and 8 bases lay outside the gene matches.

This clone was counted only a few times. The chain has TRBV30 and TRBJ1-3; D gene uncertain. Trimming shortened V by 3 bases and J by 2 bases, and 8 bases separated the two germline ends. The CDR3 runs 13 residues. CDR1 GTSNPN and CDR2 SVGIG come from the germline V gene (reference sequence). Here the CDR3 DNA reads TGTGCCTGGAGCGGTAGTACTGGAAACACCATATATTTT. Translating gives CAWSGSTGNTIYF.

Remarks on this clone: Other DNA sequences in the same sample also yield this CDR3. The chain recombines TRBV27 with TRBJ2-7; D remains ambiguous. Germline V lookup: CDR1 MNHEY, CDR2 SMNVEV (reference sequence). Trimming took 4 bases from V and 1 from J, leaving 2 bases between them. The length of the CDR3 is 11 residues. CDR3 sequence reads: CASSSSYEQYF. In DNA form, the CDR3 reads TGTGCCAGCAGTTCATCCTACGAGCAGTACTTC.

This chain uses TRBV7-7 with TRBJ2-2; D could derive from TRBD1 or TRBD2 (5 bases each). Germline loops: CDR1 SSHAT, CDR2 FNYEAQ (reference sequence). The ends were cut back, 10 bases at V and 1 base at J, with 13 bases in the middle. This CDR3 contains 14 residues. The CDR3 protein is CATRGAVNTGELFF. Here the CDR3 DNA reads TGTGCCACCCGAGGGGCGGTGAACACCGGGGAGCTGTTTTTT.

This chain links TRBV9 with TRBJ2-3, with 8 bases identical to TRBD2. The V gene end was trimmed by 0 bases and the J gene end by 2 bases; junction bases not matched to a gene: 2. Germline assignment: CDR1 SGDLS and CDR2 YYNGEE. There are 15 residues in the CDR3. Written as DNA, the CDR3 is TGTGCCAGCAGCGTAGCGGGAGGGTTCACAGATACGCAGTATTTT. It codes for CASSVAGGFTDTQYF.

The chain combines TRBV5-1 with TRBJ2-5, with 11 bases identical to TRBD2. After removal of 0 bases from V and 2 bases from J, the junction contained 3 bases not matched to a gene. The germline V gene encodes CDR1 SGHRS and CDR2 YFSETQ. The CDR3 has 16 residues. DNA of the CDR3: TGCGCCAGCAGCTTGGTACTAGCGGGGGATCAAGAGACCCAGTACTTC. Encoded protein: CASSLVLAGDQETQYF.

The CDR3 nucleotides are TGTGCCAGCAGCCCTGGTAGGAGGGGGGCCAACGTCCTGACTTTC. Amino acid sequence: CASSPGRRGANVLTF. The V call is TRBV27, the J call TRBJ2-6; TRBD2 might be the D (5 bases). In germline, CDR1 is MNHEY, CDR2 SMNVEV (reference sequence). The CDR3 has 15 residues. V dropped 6 bases and J dropped 4 bases, with 13 bases sitting between them.

The CDR3 DNA is TGTGCCAGCTCACCAGGGACAGGGTTCTACGAGCAGTACTTC. It translates to CASSPGTGFYEQYF. This rearrangement joins TRBV18 to TRBJ2-7; 9 nucleotides align to TRBD1. The germline V gene has CDR1 KGHSH and CDR2 LQKENI. The CDR3 is 14 amino acids. The J segment lost 3 bases and the V segment lost 2 bases, leaving 2 bases of the junction unmatched.

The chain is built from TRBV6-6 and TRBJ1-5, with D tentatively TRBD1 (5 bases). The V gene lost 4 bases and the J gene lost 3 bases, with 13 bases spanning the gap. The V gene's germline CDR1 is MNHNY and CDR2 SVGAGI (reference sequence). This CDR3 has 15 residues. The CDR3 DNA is TGTGCCAGCAGTTTACAGACAGAACTCAATCAGCCCCAGCATTTT. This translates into CASSLQTELNQPQHF.